This T cell receptor beta chain was sequenced during a study of T-cell reconstitution after alpha-beta-depleted transplantation in children. CDR1 and CDR2 from the germline V gene are MNHEY and SVGAGI. This CDR3 is built from 16 residues. After removal of 0 bases from V and 1 base from J, the junction contained 4 bases not matched to a gene. As it was prepared, the TCRbeta library received unique molecular identifiers. One entry per CDR3 protein, called by TCRdb with MiXCR from the PCR reads. The top ten clones hold roughly 31% of a sample with about a million distinct CDR3 sequences, less than 30% of them seen once.

This TCR was recovered from a boy under three years old who had a stem cell transplant for SCID, so the T cells may come from the graft donor. The source material was PBMCs, mostly from graft donor cells, sampled 360 days after TCRalphabeta/CD19-depleted stem cell transplant. This sequence joins TRBV6-5 and TRBJ1-1; TRBD1 agrees at 8 bases. The CDR3 reads CASSYSTGTGNTEAFF. CDR3 coding DNA: TGTGCCAGCAGTTACTCAACCGGGACAGGGAACACTGAAGCTTTCTTT.